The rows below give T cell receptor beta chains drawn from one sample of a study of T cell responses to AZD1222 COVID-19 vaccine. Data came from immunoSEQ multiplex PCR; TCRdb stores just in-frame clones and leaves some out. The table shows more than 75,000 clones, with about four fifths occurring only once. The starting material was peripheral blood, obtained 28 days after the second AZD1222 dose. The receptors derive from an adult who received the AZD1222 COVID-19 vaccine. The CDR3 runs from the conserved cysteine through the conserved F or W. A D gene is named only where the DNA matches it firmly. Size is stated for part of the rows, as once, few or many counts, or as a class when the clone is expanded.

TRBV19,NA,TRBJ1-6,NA,CASSESGVSYNSPLHF,TGTGCCAGTAGTGAAAGCGGGGTCTCCTATAATTCACCCCTCCACTTT
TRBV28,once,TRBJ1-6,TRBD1,CASRLGQGTSPLHF,TGTGCCAGCCGTCTGGGACAGGGGACTTCACCCCTCCACTTT
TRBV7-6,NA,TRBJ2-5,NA,CASSLDGPGTQYF,TGTGCCAGCAGCTTAGATGGCCCGGGGACCCAGTACTTC
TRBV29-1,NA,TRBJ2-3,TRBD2,CSVDKRAGVSTDTQYF,TGCAGCGTTGATAAGCGCGCGGGGGTTAGCACAGATACGCAGTATTTT
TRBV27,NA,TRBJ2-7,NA,CASSNHREGIYEQYF,TGTGCCAGCAGTAACCACAGGGAGGGGATTTACGAGCAGTACTTC
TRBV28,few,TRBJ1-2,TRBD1,CASRPPGGADGYTF,TGTGCCAGCAGGCCTCCAGGGGGTGCGGATGGCTACACCTTC
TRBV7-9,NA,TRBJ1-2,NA,CASREAGSSSGYTF,TGTGCCAGCAGGGAGGCGGGGAGCAGTTCTGGCTACACCTTC
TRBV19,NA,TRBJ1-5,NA,CASSIRGNQPQHF,TGTGCCAGTAGTATACGGGGCAATCAGCCCCAGCATTTT
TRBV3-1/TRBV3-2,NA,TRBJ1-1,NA,CASSQTRTSSTEAFF,TGTGCCAGCAGCCAAACTAGGACATCCTCCACTGAAGCTTTCTTT
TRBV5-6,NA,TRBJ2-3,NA,CASSFDKRIGDTQYF,TGTGCCAGCAGCTTCGATAAGCGGATTGGGGATACGCAGTATTTT
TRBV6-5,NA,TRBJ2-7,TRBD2,CASSYHPSAGGDEQYF,TGTGCCAGCAGTTACCACCCCTCAGCGGGAGGAGACGAGCAGTACTTC